A selection of T cell receptor beta chains follows, all from one sample in a study of spatial heterogeneity in lung cancer. TCRdb reprocessed the 5' RACE reads with MiXCR, giving one entry per CDR3 protein. The sample contains 50,000 to 60,000 distinct CDR3 sequences, roughly 7.4% of which appear only once. Specimen: PBMCs, collected at follow-up. The receptors were sampled from a female donor with early-stage non-small cell lung cancer. The CDR3 runs from the conserved cysteine through the conserved F or W. D genes are given only for firm matches. Not all rows give a size; the values are once, few, many and, for expanded clones, a class.

V gene: TRBV27
clone size: NA
D gene: NA
J gene: TRBJ2-7
CDR3 protein: CASSLGRRSSYEQYF
CDR3 DNA: TGTGCCAGCAGTTTGGGCAGAAGGAGCTCCTACGAGCAGTACTTC

V gene: TRBV7-3
clone size: NA
D gene: NA
J gene: TRBJ1-1
CDR3 protein: CASSPWGLNTEAFF
CDR3 DNA: TGTGCCAGCAGCCCTTGGGGACTGAACACTGAAGCTTTCTTT

V gene: TRBV5-6
clone size: few
D gene: TRBD1
J gene: TRBJ2-7
CDR3 protein: CASSPRGQGNYEQYF
CDR3 DNA: TGTGCCAGCAGCCCTCGGGGACAGGGGAACTACGAGCAGTACTTC

V gene: TRBV27
clone size: many
D gene: TRBD1
J gene: TRBJ1-3
CDR3 protein: CASSTGGGNTIYF
CDR3 DNA: TGTGCCAGCAGTACAGGGGGTGGAAACACCATATATTTT

V gene: TRBV28
clone size: few
D gene: NA
J gene: TRBJ2-5
CDR3 protein: CATKGERLQETQYF
CDR3 DNA: TGTGCCACAAAGGGGGAGAGACTCCAAGAGACCCAGTACTTC

V gene: TRBV12-3/TRBV12-4
clone size: many
D gene: NA
J gene: TRBJ2-5
CDR3 protein: CASCLWGQETQYF
CDR3 DNA: TGTGCCAGCTGTTTGTGGGGGCAAGAGACCCAGTACTTC

V gene: TRBV20-1
clone size: NA
D gene: TRBD2
J gene: TRBJ2-1
CDR3 protein: CSARGGLAGGPEQFF
CDR3 DNA: TGCAGTGCTAGAGGAGGACTAGCGGGGGGGCCGGAGCAGTTCTTC

V gene: TRBV20-1
clone size: many
D gene: NA
J gene: TRBJ2-7
CDR3 protein: CSARDTIAYEQYF
CDR3 DNA: TGCAGTGCTAGAGATACGATCGCCTACGAGCAGTACTTC

V gene: TRBV2
clone size: NA
D gene: NA
J gene: TRBJ2-3
CDR3 protein: CASNRGYASTDTQYF
CDR3 DNA: TGTGCCAGCAACCGAGGGTACGCGAGCACAGATACGCAGTATTTT

V gene: TRBV11-2
clone size: few
D gene: NA
J gene: TRBJ1-1
CDR3 protein: CASSLIGGSAEAFF
CDR3 DNA: TGTGCCAGCAGCCTCATCGGGGGCTCCGCTGAAGCTTTCTTT

V gene: TRBV18
clone size: few
D gene: NA
J gene: TRBJ2-5
CDR3 protein: CASSPPSGQGGQYF
CDR3 DNA: TGTGCCAGCTCACCACCCAGCGGGCAAGGGGGCCAGTACTTC

V gene: TRBV20-1
clone size: many
D gene: TRBD2
J gene: TRBJ2-1
CDR3 protein: CSARHHRLAGPDSYNEQFF
CDR3 DNA: TGCAGTGCTCGGCACCATAGGCTAGCGGGGCCAGACTCCTACAATGAGCAGTTCTTC

V gene: TRBV12-3/TRBV12-4
clone size: many
D gene: NA
J gene: TRBJ1-5
CDR3 protein: CASTQTGGSNQPQHF
CDR3 DNA: TGTGCCAGCACGCAGACAGGAGGGAGCAATCAGCCCCAGCATTTT

V gene: TRBV18
clone size: few
D gene: TRBD1
J gene: TRBJ1-2
CDR3 protein: CASSPSEDRGLGYTF
CDR3 DNA: TGTGCCAGCTCACCTTCTGAGGACAGGGGGCTCGGCTACACCTTC

V gene: TRBV20-1
clone size: many
D gene: TRBD1
J gene: TRBJ1-6
CDR3 protein: CSAAQGAGELIDSPLHF
CDR3 DNA: TGCAGTGCTGCACAGGGGGCTGGGGAGTTAATCGATTCACCCCTCCACTTT

V gene: TRBV20-1
clone size: NA
D gene: NA
J gene: TRBJ1-5
CDR3 protein: CSAAAAPRDQPQHF
CDR3 DNA: TGCAGTGCTGCCGCCGCCCCCCGAGATCAGCCCCAGCATTTT

V gene: TRBV12-3/TRBV12-4
clone size: few
D gene: TRBD1
J gene: TRBJ1-2
CDR3 protein: CASSYQGAEINYGYTF
CDR3 DNA: TGTGCCAGCAGTTACCAGGGGGCGGAAATTAACTATGGCTACACCTTC

V gene: TRBV7-9
clone size: many
D gene: NA
J gene: TRBJ2-3
CDR3 protein: CARSGPRSADTQYF
CDR3 DNA: TGTGCCAGATCTGGACCGCGGTCAGCAGATACGCAGTATTTT

V gene: TRBV20-1
clone size: many
D gene: TRBD2
J gene: TRBJ2-1
CDR3 protein: CSRKTSGYNEQFF
CDR3 DNA: TGCAGTCGAAAAACTAGCGGGTACAATGAGCAGTTCTTC

V gene: TRBV3-1
clone size: NA
D gene: TRBD1
J gene: TRBJ2-1
CDR3 protein: CASSQDGTGIYNEQFF
CDR3 DNA: TGTGCCAGCAGCCAAGACGGGACAGGGATTTACAATGAGCAGTTCTTC

V gene: TRBV5-1
clone size: few
D gene: TRBD1
J gene: TRBJ2-7
CDR3 protein: CASSLNSGTGTYEQYF
CDR3 DNA: TGCGCCAGCAGCTTGAACTCCGGGACAGGAACCTACGAGCAGTACTTC

V gene: TRBV29-1
clone size: few
D gene: NA
J gene: TRBJ1-2
CDR3 protein: CSALGTPPNYGYTF
CDR3 DNA: TGCAGCGCCCTTGGGACACCCCCCAACTATGGCTACACCTTC

V gene: TRBV9
clone size: many
D gene: TRBD2
J gene: TRBJ2-1
CDR3 protein: CASSVDGGSSYNEQFF
CDR3 DNA: TGTGCCAGCAGCGTAGACGGGGGGAGCTCCTACAATGAGCAGTTCTTC

V gene: TRBV29-1
clone size: many
D gene: TRBD1
J gene: TRBJ1-5
CDR3 protein: CSVGQGRKEPQHF
CDR3 DNA: TGCAGCGTTGGACAGGGGAGGAAGGAGCCCCAGCATTTT

V gene: TRBV7-2
clone size: many
D gene: NA
J gene: TRBJ2-1
CDR3 protein: CASSFGGRSEQFF
CDR3 DNA: TGTGCCAGCAGCTTCGGGGGGCGGAGTGAGCAGTTCTTC

V gene: TRBV13
clone size: few
D gene: TRBD1
J gene: TRBJ1-1
CDR3 protein: CASSGWTGGNTEAFF
CDR3 DNA: TGTGCCAGCAGCGGCTGGACAGGGGGCAACACTGAAGCTTTCTTT

V gene: TRBV7-2
clone size: few
D gene: NA
J gene: TRBJ1-6
CDR3 protein: CASSFAPRGTLHF
CDR3 DNA: TGTGCCAGCAGCTTCGCCCCCAGGGGAACCCTCCACTTT

V gene: TRBV11-2
clone size: NA
D gene: TRBD2
J gene: TRBJ2-1
CDR3 protein: CASSYGLAGNNEQFF
CDR3 DNA: TGTGCCAGCAGCTATGGACTAGCGGGGAACAATGAGCAGTTCTTC

V gene: TRBV28
clone size: many
D gene: TRBD2
J gene: TRBJ2-2
CDR3 protein: CASSRGDQMAGELFF
CDR3 DNA: TGTGCCAGCAGCCGGGGGGATCAGATGGCCGGGGAGCTGTTTTTT

V gene: TRBV29-1
clone size: many
D gene: TRBD1
J gene: TRBJ1-4
CDR3 protein: CSVSGQGAYNYEKLFF
CDR3 DNA: TGCAGCGTCTCCGGCCAGGGGGCGTATAATTATGAAAAACTGTTTTTT

V gene: TRBV10-3
clone size: few
D gene: NA
J gene: TRBJ2-5
CDR3 protein: CAISDELEETQYF
CDR3 DNA: TGTGCCATCAGTGACGAACTCGAGGAGACCCAGTACTTC

V gene: TRBV10-1
clone size: many
D gene: NA
J gene: TRBJ1-1
CDR3 protein: CASSGIGRESEAFF
CDR3 DNA: TGCGCCAGCAGTGGGATCGGAAGAGAAAGTGAAGCTTTCTTT

V gene: TRBV27
clone size: many
D gene: TRBD2
J gene: TRBJ2-3
CDR3 protein: CASSPGSGGPPFPQYF
CDR3 DNA: TGTGCCAGCAGTCCGGGGAGCGGGGGTCCACCGTTTCCGCAGTATTTT

V gene: TRBV20-1
clone size: many
D gene: NA
J gene: TRBJ1-5
CDR3 protein: CSAFRGSQPQHF
CDR3 DNA: TGCAGTGCCTTCCGGGGGAGTCAGCCCCAGCATTTT

V gene: TRBV5-1
clone size: many
D gene: NA
J gene: TRBJ2-4
CDR3 protein: CASSLDTGSAKNIQYF
CDR3 DNA: TGCGCCAGCAGCTTGGATACAGGTTCGGCCAAAAACATTCAGTACTTC

V gene: TRBV5-5
clone size: NA
D gene: NA
J gene: TRBJ1-1
CDR3 protein: CASSPSMGDIEAFF
CDR3 DNA: TGTGCCAGCAGCCCCTCCATGGGGGACATTGAAGCTTTCTTT

V gene: TRBV7-2
clone size: many
D gene: NA
J gene: TRBJ2-7
CDR3 protein: CASSSSVGMYEQYF
CDR3 DNA: TGTGCCAGCAGCTCCTCCGTCGGGATGTACGAGCAGTACTTC

V gene: TRBV15
clone size: NA
D gene: NA
J gene: TRBJ1-1
CDR3 protein: CATSRDTNSATEAFF
CDR3 DNA: TGTGCCACCAGCAGAGATACTAACTCGGCCACTGAAGCTTTCTTT

V gene: TRBV2
clone size: many
D gene: NA
J gene: TRBJ1-6
CDR3 protein: CASSRSGIYNSPLHF
CDR3 DNA: TGTGCCAGCAGCCGAAGTGGGATTTATAATTCACCCCTCCACTTT

V gene: TRBV7-7
clone size: few
D gene: NA
J gene: TRBJ1-5
CDR3 protein: CASSASGQFDQPQHF
CDR3 DNA: TGTGCCAGCAGCGCCTCCGGACAGTTCGATCAGCCCCAGCATTTT

V gene: TRBV3-1
clone size: NA
D gene: NA
J gene: TRBJ1-6
CDR3 protein: CASSQDNRENSPLHF
CDR3 DNA: TGTGCCAGCAGCCAAGATAACAGGGAAAATTCACCCCTCCACTTT

V gene: TRBV5-1
clone size: few
D gene: NA
J gene: TRBJ2-1
CDR3 protein: CASSQGGNFNNEQFF
CDR3 DNA: TGCGCCAGCAGCCAGGGGGGAAATTTTAACAATGAGCAGTTCTTC

V gene: TRBV7-2
clone size: many
D gene: TRBD2
J gene: TRBJ2-1
CDR3 protein: CASSKAGSEQFF
CDR3 DNA: TGTGCCAGCAGCAAAGCGGGGTCTGAGCAGTTCTTC

V gene: TRBV12-3/TRBV12-4
clone size: few
D gene: NA
J gene: TRBJ2-2
CDR3 protein: CATGRGSTGELFF
CDR3 DNA: TGTGCCACAGGGCGAGGATCCACCGGGGAGCTGTTTTTT

V gene: TRBV18
clone size: many
D gene: NA
J gene: TRBJ2-2
CDR3 protein: CASSPNIRGANTGELFF
CDR3 DNA: TGTGCCAGCTCACCAAACATTCGGGGCGCGAACACCGGGGAGCTGTTTTTT

V gene: TRBV7-2
clone size: NA
D gene: TRBD2
J gene: TRBJ2-1
CDR3 protein: CASGGTSYNEQFF
CDR3 DNA: TGTGCCAGTGGAGGGACTAGCTACAATGAGCAGTTCTTC

V gene: TRBV6-5
clone size: few
D gene: NA
J gene: TRBJ1-2
CDR3 protein: CASSAGTIYGYTF
CDR3 DNA: TGTGCCAGCAGTGCCGGGACCATCTATGGCTACACCTTC

V gene: TRBV6-2/TRBV6-3
clone size: few
D gene: NA
J gene: TRBJ2-7
CDR3 protein: CASSPPDNSYEQYF
CDR3 DNA: TGTGCCAGCAGTCCGCCGGACAACTCCTACGAGCAGTACTTC

V gene: TRBV12-3/TRBV12-4
clone size: NA
D gene: NA
J gene: TRBJ2-7
CDR3 protein: CASSGAGSSYEQYF
CDR3 DNA: TGTGCCAGCAGTGGGGCAGGGAGCTCCTACGAGCAGTACTTC

V gene: TRBV7-9
clone size: many
D gene: TRBD1
J gene: TRBJ1-2
CDR3 protein: CASSVEQGNYGYTF
CDR3 DNA: TGTGCCAGCAGCGTAGAACAGGGGAACTATGGCTACACCTTC

V gene: TRBV4-1
clone size: many
D gene: NA
J gene: TRBJ1-1
CDR3 protein: CASSQVGSVSYTEAFF
CDR3 DNA: TGCGCCAGCAGCCAAGTCGGGAGCGTTTCGTACACTGAAGCTTTCTTT

V gene: TRBV4-1
clone size: many
D gene: NA
J gene: TRBJ1-3
CDR3 protein: CASSQRQGVSGNTIYF
CDR3 DNA: TGCGCCAGCAGCCAAAGGCAGGGCGTCTCTGGAAACACCATATATTTT

V gene: TRBV7-2
clone size: NA
D gene: NA
J gene: TRBJ1-1
CDR3 protein: CASSPRTVMNTEAFF
CDR3 DNA: TGTGCCAGCAGCCCAAGGACAGTCATGAACACTGAAGCTTTCTTT